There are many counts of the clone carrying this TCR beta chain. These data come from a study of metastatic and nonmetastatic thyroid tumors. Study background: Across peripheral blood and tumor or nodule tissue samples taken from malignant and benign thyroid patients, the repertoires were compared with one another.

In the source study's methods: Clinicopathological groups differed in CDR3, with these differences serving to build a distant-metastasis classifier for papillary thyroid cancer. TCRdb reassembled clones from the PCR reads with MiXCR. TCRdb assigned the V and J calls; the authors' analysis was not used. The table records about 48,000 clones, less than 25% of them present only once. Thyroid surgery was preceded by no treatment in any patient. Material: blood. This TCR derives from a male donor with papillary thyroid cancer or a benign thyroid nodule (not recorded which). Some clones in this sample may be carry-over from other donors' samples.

The CDR3 reads CATSDSRLETQYF. The CDR3 DNA is TGTGCCACCAGTGATTCGAGATTGGAGACCCAGTACTTC. V is TRBV24-1 and J is TRBJ2-5; the D is unclear. Germline lookup yields CDR1 KGHDR and CDR2 SFDVKD. The CDR3 sequence is 13 residues long. V gave up 2 bases and J gave up 5 bases, with 8 bases separating them.